A single TCR beta chain is shown here with its context. Antigen unknown. This entry is derived from a study of cytomegalovirus exposure and HLA in healthy donors. Study in general: An early data release held around 80 million unique TCRs from HLA-typed donors.

Findings of the study overall: Common viral pathogens seemed to be connected with several of the most significant clusters, according to a later analysis.

PCR amplification relied on 60 Vbeta primers (plus 13 Jbeta primers). Produced via immunoSEQ multiplex PCR; TCRdb's table is partial and in-frame only. The table lists more than 100,000 clones, 75% to 80% of them singletons. CDR3 length: 12 residues. J gave up 8 bases and V 3 bases, and 4 bases lay outside the gene matches. CDR1 GTSNPN and CDR2 SVGIG come from the germline V gene (reference sequence). The chain combines TRBV30 with TRBJ2-1; 7 nucleotides line up with TRBD2. Sequenced: PBMCs. This clonotype was sampled from a young woman in good health and CMV-seropositive. The DNA of the CDR3 is TGTGCCTGGAGCCCTCGGGGGGATGAGCAGTTCTTC. Translated, it gives CAWSPRGDEQFF.